Listed here is a single TCR beta chain. Antigen unknown. This entry belongs to a study of cytomegalovirus exposure and HLA in healthy donors. Study information: Earlier, 90 million to 140 million unique TCR beta sequences were recovered from approximately 180 million T cells by an analysis. General study findings and limits: The authors later found most CMV-associated TCR beta chains appeared HLA-restricted. Per a later analysis, 18,000 or so TCR beta sequences showed association with HLA alleles at 0.05 false discovery rate. Sequence variants that were highly shared formed a cluster that was likely a sequencing artifact.

CDR3 size: 14 residues. Germline CDR1 is SGDLS and CDR2 is YYNGEE. V lost 4 bases and J 4 bases, leaving 13 bases between the germline ends. Primers included in the PCR were 60 Vbeta and 13 Jbeta primers. Using immunoSEQ multiplex PCR, the repertoire was profiled, and TCRdb retains in-frame clones only, with some absent. This table holds about 190,000 clones, just under 75% found once. V gene TRBV9 combines with J gene TRBJ2-3; TRBD1 might be the D (7 bases). The sample comprised PBMCs. The clonotype comes from a man aged 25 to 40 in good health and CMV-seropositive. CDR3 amino acids: CASSSDREADTQYF. The CDR3 nucleotides read TGTGCCAGCAGCTCCGACAGGGAGGCAGATACGCAGTATTTT.